The source of this TCR beta chain is a study of CD8+ T cells in alopecia areata. General observations from the study: Unlike in mice, where it was clearer, TCR sharing across patients was less clear, possibly HLA-related. Sequence data from scalp samples additionally include resident alphabeta T cells of normal skin. Researchers report lesional scalp, most notably alopecia totalis/universalis, outstripped normal scalp in clonality.

CDR1 is MGHDK and CDR2 is SYGVNS in the germline V gene. CDR3 length: 16 amino acids. V lost 1 base, J lost 0 bases, and 7 bases lay in between. Only one count was recorded for this clone. The antigen is not known. Sorted populations comprised CD4+ and CD8+ T cells obtained from PBMCs. Extracted from the samples, RNA was reverse transcribed into cDNA to serve as the sequencing template. Generated by immunoSEQ multiplex PCR, the TCRdb table keeps only in-frame clones and is missing some. The data hold about 200,000 clones, with approximately 60% observed a single time. Sample: CD8+ T cells sorted from blood. The clonotype originates from a human donor in good health. The V gene is TRBV25-1, the J gene TRBJ2-6; D not certain. CDR3 sequence (DNA): TGTGCCAGCAGTGAATTAACGGACTCTGGGGCCAACGTCCTGACTTTC. It yields the protein CASSELTDSGANVLTF.